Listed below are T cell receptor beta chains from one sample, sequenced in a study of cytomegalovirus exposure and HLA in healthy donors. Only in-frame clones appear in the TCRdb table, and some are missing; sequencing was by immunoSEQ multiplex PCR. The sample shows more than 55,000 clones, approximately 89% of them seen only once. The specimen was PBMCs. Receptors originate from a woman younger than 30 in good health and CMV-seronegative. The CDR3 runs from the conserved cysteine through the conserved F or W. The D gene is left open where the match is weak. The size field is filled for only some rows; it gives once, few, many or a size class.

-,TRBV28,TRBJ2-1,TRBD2,TGTGCCAGCAGTTTAAGCGGGAGTGGTAATGAGCAGTTCTTC,CASSLSGSGNEQFF
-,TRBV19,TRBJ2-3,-,TGTGCCAGTAGTACCACTAGGACAGATACGCAGTATTTT,CASSTTRTDTQYF
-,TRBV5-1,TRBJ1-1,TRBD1,TGCGCCAGCAGCCGCGACAGGGGGGCTGGAGACACTGAAGCTTTCTTT,CASSRDRGAGDTEAFF
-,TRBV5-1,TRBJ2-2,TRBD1,TGCGCCAGCGGGGTGACAGGGGGCTCTTGGGAGCTGTTTTTT,CASGVTGGSWELFF
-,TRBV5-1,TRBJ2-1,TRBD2,TGCGCCAGCAGCTTTAGCGGGAGTTGGGACAATGAGCAGTTCTTC,CASSFSGSWDNEQFF
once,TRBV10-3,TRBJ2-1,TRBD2,TGTGCCATCAAGTCCGGACTAGCGGTCGGCAATGAGCAGTTCTTC,CAIKSGLAVGNEQFF
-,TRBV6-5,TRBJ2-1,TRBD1,TGTGCCAGCTGTCCCCGGGACAGGGCCTACAATGAGCAGTTCTTC,CASCPRDRAYNEQFF
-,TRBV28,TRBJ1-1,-,TGTGCCAGCGGAACGGGGGGAAAGGGGACTGAAGCTTTCTTT,CASGTGGKGTEAFF
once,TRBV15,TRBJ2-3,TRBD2,TGTGCCACCAGCAGAGACACTAGCGCTAGCACAGATACGCAGTATTTT,CATSRDTSASTDTQYF
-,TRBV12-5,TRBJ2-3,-,TGTGCTAGTGGTTCTCCATTGGCGGGCCTTAGCACAGATACGCAGTATTTT,CASGSPLAGLSTDTQYF
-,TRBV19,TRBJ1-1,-,TGTGCCAGTAGTATGGAGATTGAAGCTTTCTTT,CASSMEIEAFF
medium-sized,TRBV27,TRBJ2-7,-,TGTGCCAGCAGTTTACGCTACTCAGGTGATACCTCCTACGAGCAGTACTTC,CASSLRYSGDTSYEQYF
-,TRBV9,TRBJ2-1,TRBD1,TGTGCCAGCAGCGAGGGGGCGGATGAGCAGTTCTTC,CASSEGADEQFF
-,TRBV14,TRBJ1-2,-,TGTGCCAGCAGCCCCCTCAGGGGCCCAATTAACTATGGCTACACCTTC,CASSPLRGPINYGYTF
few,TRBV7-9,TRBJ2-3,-,TGTGCCAGCAGCCCCAGGGGCCCAGATACGCAGTATTTT,CASSPRGPDTQYF
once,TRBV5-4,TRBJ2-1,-,TGTGCCTGCCGTGGGGGGGCCTTTACGAACTACAATGAGCAGTTCTTC,CACRGGAFTNYNEQFF
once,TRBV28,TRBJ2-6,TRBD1,TGTGCCAGCAGCTCATACCGGGACAGAGTCTCTGGGGCCAACGTCCTGACTTTC,CASSSYRDRVSGANVLTF
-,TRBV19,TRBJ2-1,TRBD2,TGTGCCAGTAGTATAGTGGAGCGGGGGGCCCCACAGTTCTTC,CASSIVERGAPQFF
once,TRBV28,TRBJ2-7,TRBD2,TGTGCCAGCAGTACGACTAGCGGTATCTACGAGCAGTACTTC,CASSTTSGIYEQYF
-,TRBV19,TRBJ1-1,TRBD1,TGTGCCAGTAGTGTGGGACAGAAGAACACTGAAGCTTTCTTT,CASSVGQKNTEAFF
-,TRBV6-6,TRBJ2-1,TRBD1,TGTGCCAGCAGTTACCCGGGACAGGGGGCCGGCGAGCAGTTCTTC,CASSYPGQGAGEQFF
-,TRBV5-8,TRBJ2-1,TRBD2,TGTGCCAGCAGCTTGGGAGTACTAGCGGGGGGCGAGAATGAGCAGTTCTTC,CASSLGVLAGGENEQFF
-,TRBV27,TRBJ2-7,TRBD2,TGTGCCAGCAGTTTAACACCGGCGGGGGTTACCTACGAGCAGTACTTC,CASSLTPAGVTYEQYF
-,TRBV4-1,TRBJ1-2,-,TGCGCCAGCAGCCAGGGAGGGGGTGACGGCTACACCTTC,CASSQGGGDGYTF
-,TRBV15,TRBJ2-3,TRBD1,TGTGCCACCAGCACGAGAGTCGACAGGGTGGCAGATACGCAGTATTTT,CATSTRVDRVADTQYF
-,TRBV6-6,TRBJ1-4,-,TGTGCCAGCACCCGAGGACAGCCAACTAATGAAAAACTGTTTTTT,CASTRGQPTNEKLFF
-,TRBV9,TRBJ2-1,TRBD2,TGTGCCAGCAGCGTCGAACCCCCCCTAGCGGGGGGGAACAATGAGCAGTTCTTC,CASSVEPPLAGGNNEQFF